Given below is one TCR beta chain in context. The sample is drawn from a study of blood T cell repertoires in COVID-19. Data came from immunoSEQ multiplex PCR; TCRdb stores just in-frame clones and leaves some out. The repertoire has about 250,000 clones, approximately 86% of them found once; the top ten carry around 0.78%. The sequence derives from a woman aged 25 to 39 with acute or convalescent COVID-19. The sequencing input was peripheral blood.

This chain's CDR3 is CASSYAGDYGYTF. The CDR3 DNA follows: TGTGCCAGCAGTTACGCGGGGGACTATGGCTACACCTTC. The chain recombines TRBV6-2 or TRBV6-3 with TRBJ1-2, with D tentatively TRBD1 (5 bases). The CDR3 length is 13 residues. Trimming shortened V by 2 bases and J by 3 bases, and 7 bases separated the two germline ends. CDR1 MNHEY and CDR2 SVGEGT come from the germline V gene.